The T cell receptor beta chain under discussion was sequenced for a study of T cells in Graves' hyperthyroidism and ophthalmopathy. A note on this clonotype: This could be a read error, since a much larger clone is one nucleotide away.

The CDR3 loop spans 15 amino acids. CDR1 and CDR2 (germline): LNHDA, SQIVND (reference sequence). Any patient presenting with uncontrolled infection, other autoimmune disease, pregnancy or lactation was left out. RNA transcripts were the template for amplifying TCR beta CDR3 regions. The HTBI primer set was used in a first-round RT-PCR of the TCR CDR3. TCRdb re-called the multiplex PCR reads through MiXCR, storing one row per CDR3 protein. The repertoire holds fewer than 650,000 distinct CDR3 sequences, with over 12% as singletons. V usage is TRBV19 and J usage is TRBJ1-5; no definite D call. Source material: blood. The origin of this receptor is a woman between 40 and 55 years old with Graves' ophthalmopathy. The DNA for the CDR3 is TGTACCAGTAGTCCCCGTATGACAATCAATCAGCCCCAGCATTTT. As protein: CTSSPRMTINQPQHF.